These T cell receptor beta chains were read from a single sample in a study of blood T cell repertoires in COVID-19. Measured with immunoSEQ multiplex PCR; TCRdb has only the in-frame clones, and not every one. The repertoire holds 53,000 or so clones, around 80% seen once, with around 14% in the top ten. Sequenced sample: peripheral blood. Every receptor here comes from a human donor with active or convalescent COVID-19. The donor label of this sample is uncertain. CDR3s include the opening cysteine and the closing phenylalanine or tryptophan. D genes are given only for firm matches. Clone size, where shown, is once, few, many, or a class for clones that have expanded.

-,TRBJ2-4,TRBV4-3,-,15,TGCGCCAGCAGCCTTGGACTTAACGCCAAAAACATTCAGTACTTC,CASSLGLNAKNIQYF
-,TRBJ2-7,TRBV4-1,-,16,TGCGCCAGCAGCCGTGAAGGCCAGCGAATCATCTACGAGCAGTACTTC,CASSREGQRIIYEQYF
TRBD2,TRBJ2-3,TRBV5-1,-,14,TGCGCCACCTCTAGCGGGAGGCTCACAGATACGCAGTATTTT,CATSSGRLTDTQYF
-,TRBJ2-5,TRBV11-3,-,14,TGTGCCAGCAGCCCCTCCCCGGGTGGGGAGACCCAGTACTTC,CASSPSPGGETQYF
-,TRBJ2-5,TRBV2,-,14,TGTGCCAGCAGGTTTAGGGGTAAAGTGGATCCCCAGTACTTC,CASRFRGKVDPQYF
-,TRBJ1-2,TRBV4-3,-,15,TGCGCCAGCAGCCAAGGGTCCCGACAGAACTATGGCTACACCTTC,CASSQGSRQNYGYTF
-,TRBJ2-2,TRBV5-4,once,14,TGTGCCAGCAGCTTTGGACAAAACACCGGGGAGCTGTTTTTT,CASSFGQNTGELFF
TRBD2,TRBJ2-7,TRBV27,-,14,TGTGCCAGCAGTGACCTAGCGGGAGGGCCCGAGCAGTACTTC,CASSDLAGGPEQYF
-,TRBJ1-4,TRBV5-5,-,14,TGTGCCAGCAGCTTGTATCAGGGTCGGGAAAAACTGTTTTTT,CASSLYQGREKLFF
TRBD1,TRBJ2-7,TRBV19,-,13,TGTGCCAGTAGTGGGACAGGGGCCTACGAGCAGTACTTC,CASSGTGAYEQYF
-,TRBJ2-1,TRBV6-5,-,16,TGTGCCAGCAGTTCACTAGTCTCGAGCTCCTACAATGAGCAGTTCTTC,CASSSLVSSSYNEQFF
TRBD2,TRBJ2-5,TRBV19,-,16,TGTGCCAGTAGTCCCCAAGGCGGCGGGAGGCTTAGGACCCAGTACTTC,CASSPQGGGRLRTQYF
-,TRBJ1-2,TRBV4-2,-,18,TGTGCCAGCAGCCAACAAAAAATAAACAGGGTATCAAACTATGGCTACACCTTC,CASSQQKINRVSNYGYTF
-,TRBJ1-2,TRBV20-1,-,10,TGCAGTGGACAAAACTATGGCTACACCTTC,CSGQNYGYTF
-,TRBJ1-1,TRBV6-5,once,14,TGTGCCAGCAGCCCCCCTACGGTGAACACTGAAGCTTTCTTT,CASSPPTVNTEAFF
TRBD2,TRBJ2-5,TRBV11-3,-,14,TGTGCCAGCAGCGCGACTAGCGGGTCTGGGACCCAGTACTTC,CASSATSGSGTQYF